This TCR beta chain originates from a study of cytomegalovirus exposure and HLA in healthy donors. Between the trimmed V and J ends, which lost 2 bases and 3 bases, there was a span of 7 bases. This CDR3 has 13 amino acids. Per germline, CDR1 MNHEY and CDR2 SVGAGI. PCR was performed using 60 Vbeta and 13 Jbeta primers. Data came from immunoSEQ multiplex PCR; TCRdb stores just in-frame clones and leaves some out. The sample carries about 150,000 clones, about 74% recorded once. This clone was picked up a small number of times. The TCR originated in a man in his forties in good health and CMV-seropositive. The sample taken for sequencing was PBMCs. The chain combines TRBV6-5 with TRBJ1-1; D is unclear. The CDR3 DNA reads as TGTGCCAGCAGTTACCGGGGTTACACTGAAGCTTTCTTT. Protein: CASSYRGYTEAFF.